One sample yielded the 22 T cell receptor beta chains listed below, sequenced in a study. TCRdb itself ran the RT-PCR reads through MiXCR, one entry per CDR3 protein. The table lists about 700,000 distinct CDR3 sequences, 12% to 15% of them singletons. Sample: memory CD4+ T cells from blood. Receptors originate from a female donor in good health, serving as a healthy control.

A few counts support this clonotype. The V call is TRBV5-1, the J call TRBJ2-7; D gene ambiguous. CDR1 is SGHRS, CDR2 YFSETQ, per germline. The CDR3 consists of 14 residues. V gave up 3 bases and J gave up 4 bases, with 14 bases separating them. CDR3 coding DNA: TGCGCCAGCAGCTCAAACCCTGACGGTTACGAGCAGTACTTC. Translated, it gives CASSSNPDGYEQYF.

At least ten counts were recorded for this clonotype. V usage is TRBV7-2 and J usage is TRBJ1-5; 12 bases are a match to TRBD1. The CDR3 runs 15 residues. Germline CDR1 SGHTA, CDR2 FQGNSA. Trimming at V came to 1 base and at J to 7 bases, leaving 2 bases not matched to a gene. CDR3 in DNA: TGTGCCAGCAGCTTAGACGGGACAGGGGGCCAGCCCCAGCATTTT. It codes for CASSLDGTGGQPQHF.

This clonotype was picked up many times. This chain uses TRBV29-1 with TRBJ1-2, with no clear D. V gave up 7 bases and J gave up 5 bases, with 14 bases separating them. Per germline, CDR1 SQVTM and CDR2 ANQGSEA. The CDR3 has 12 amino acids. In nucleotides, the CDR3 is TGCAGCGGGAGGGCGGGGAGATATGGCTACACCTTC. It encodes CSGRAGRYGYTF.

This rearrangement joins TRBV24-1 to TRBJ1-4; D is unclear. The V end was cut by 5 bases, the J end by 0 bases, with 6 bases between. This CDR3 has 14 residues. Germline V gene lookup returns CDR1 KGHDR and CDR2 SFDVKD. For the CDR3, the DNA is TGTGCCACCAGTGGAGGGACAACTAATGAAAAACTGTTTTTT. Translation: CATSGGTTNEKLFF.

This clonotype has at least ten counts. The chain has TRBV12-3 or TRBV12-4 and TRBJ2-4; 10 nucleotides agree with TRBD2. The CDR3 is 13 residues long. V shed 4 bases and J 7 bases; nucleotides not matched to a gene: 1. CDR3 protein: CASSSTSGNIQYF. In DNA form, the CDR3 reads TGTGCCAGCAGTTCGACTAGCGGGAACATTCAGTACTTC.

This clonotype was detected ten times or more. CDR3 region: CSVSGTSGTNEQFF. The CDR3, as DNA: TGCAGCGTTTCCGGGACTAGCGGGACCAATGAGCAGTTCTTC. The chain uses TRBV29-1 and TRBJ2-1; 13 bases match TRBD2. Germline CDR1 and CDR2: SQVTM and ANQGSEA. After removal of 5 bases from V and 6 bases from J, the junction contained 4 bases not matched to a gene. The CDR3 is 14 amino acids.

This chain joins TRBV5-1 and TRBJ2-3; TRBD2 aligns across 15 bases. Germline CDR1 reads SGHRS; CDR2 reads YFSETQ. V trimming: 7 bases; J trimming: 0 bases; junction bases outside the gene matches: 3. This CDR3 has 16 residues. The CDR3 here is CASGLAGGTSTDTQYF. The CDR3 region has the DNA TGCGCCAGCGGACTAGCGGGGGGGACTAGCACAGATACGCAGTATTTT.

The J gene is TRBJ2-7, the V gene TRBV11-1; 7 positions match TRBD2. The CDR3 has 13 amino acids. Trimming took 5 bases from V and 3 from J; bases not matched to a gene: 4. CDR1 is SGHAT and CDR2 is FQDESV in the germline V gene (reference sequence). CDR3 residues: CASSLGTIYEQYF. For the CDR3, the DNA is TGTGCCAGCAGCCTCGGGACTATCTACGAGCAGTACTTC.

This clonotype came up many times. This chain connects TRBV5-1 to TRBJ2-3, with 7 bases lining up with TRBD1. The ends lost 7 bases at V and 5 bases at J; junction bases unmatched: 13. CDR3 size: 15 residues. Per the germline V gene, CDR1 is SGHRS and CDR2 is YFSETQ. CDR3 region: CASATTGTEGDTQYF. In nucleotides, the CDR3 is TGCGCCAGCGCCACCACCGGGACAGAGGGAGATACGCAGTATTTT.

The sample holds many counts of this clonotype. The chain joins TRBV29-1 to TRBJ1-2, with D unresolved. V was shortened by 3 bases and J by 4 bases, with 12 bases between the two germline ends. The CDR3 consists of 13 residues. CDR1 is SQVTM and CDR2 is ANQGSEA in the germline V gene. The CDR3 reads CSVDSGAAYGYTF. CDR3 DNA sequence: TGCAGCGTTGACAGTGGCGCTGCCTATGGCTACACCTTC.

This clonotype was observed a handful of times. This sequence joins TRBV7-2 and TRBJ1-1; TRBD1 might be the D (5 bases). Looked up from germline, CDR1 is SGHTA and CDR2 is FQGNSA. Trimming cost V 3 bases and J 4 bases, with 12 bases left between them. The CDR3 covers 14 residues. As DNA, the CDR3 is TGTGCCAGCAGCTTTTTTCCTGGGACCACTGAAGCTTTCTTT. Its protein product is CASSFFPGTTEAFF.

This sequence joins TRBV30 and TRBJ2-1, with 7 bases fitting TRBD2. With 5 bases clipped from V and 9 bases from J, the junction kept 10 bases outside the gene matches. Germline V gives CDR1 GTSNPN, CDR2 SVGIG (reference sequence). The CDR3 runs 13 residues. The CDR3 region has the DNA TGTGCCTGGGCGGGGGAGGGCCTTAGTGAGCAGTTCTTC. It encodes CAWAGEGLSEQFF.

This clonotype has more than one count but fewer than ten. V and J are TRBV18 and TRBJ2-1; 10 bases are shared with TRBD2. The V gene's germline CDR1 is KGHSH and CDR2 LQKENI. The J segment lost 8 bases and the V segment lost 8 bases, leaving 12 bases of the junction unmatched. There are 15 residues in the CDR3. The CDR3 bases are TGTGCCAGCCGCGGGCCTAGCGGGAGAACCGATGAGCAGTTCTTC. Translated: CASRGPSGRTDEQFF.

This clonotype was observed many times. V is TRBV29-1 and J is TRBJ2-1, with D unclear. From germline, CDR1 is SQVTM and CDR2 ANQGSEA. Trimming took 6 bases from V and 5 from J, leaving 14 bases between them. This CDR3 comprises 13 residues. The CDR3 sequence: CSVRYRVDNEQFF. CDR3 sequence (DNA): TGCAGCGTAAGGTACCGTGTCGACAATGAGCAGTTCTTC.

The J gene is TRBJ2-7, the V gene TRBV4-1, with 14 bases that match TRBD2. Germline CDR1 and CDR2: MGHRA and YSYEKL. CDR3 length: 15 amino acids. Germline trimming cut 6 bases from V and 7 bases from J; bases unmatched to any gene: 8. The CDR3 is CASRPGLAGVIEQYF. The CDR3 DNA follows: TGCGCCAGCAGACCGGGACTAGCGGGAGTTATTGAGCAGTACTTC.

This clonotype was seen many times. The DNA of the CDR3 is TGCAGTGCTTACCTCGCTGGGCGGCAAGAGACCCAGTACTTC. Its translation: CSAYLAGRQETQYF. The chain joins TRBV20-1 to TRBJ2-5; D ambiguous. CDR3 size: 14 residues. Germline V gene sequence: CDR1 DFQATT, CDR2 SNEGSKA (reference sequence). The V and J ends lost 5 bases and 2 bases respectively, with 15 bases between them.

This clonotype has a count of ten or more. This rearrangement joins TRBV12-3 or TRBV12-4 to TRBJ2-5; 7 nucleotides line up with TRBD1. Trimming removed 8 bases from V and 1 base from J; junction bases left unmatched: 1. The length of the CDR3 is 12 residues. This chain's CDR3 is CASGDSQETQYF. The CDR3 DNA sequence: TGTGCCAGCGGGGACAGCCAAGAGACCCAGTACTTC.

Ten or more counts support this clonotype. This chain joins TRBV4-3 and TRBJ1-6, with a weak D call TRBD1 (5 bases). V shed 0 bases and J shed 7 bases, with 10 bases lying between them. Germline CDR1 reads LGHNA; CDR2 reads YSLEER. This CDR3 has 15 amino acids. The CDR3 is CASSQEGVGNSPLHF. The CDR3 nucleotides are TGCGCCAGCAGCCAAGAGGGGGTTGGAAATTCACCCCTCCACTTT.

The V gene is TRBV7-9, the J gene TRBJ2-7; D gene unclear. Germline V CDR1 and CDR2: SEHNR, FQNEAQ (reference sequence). The V gene lost 2 bases and the J gene lost 0 bases, with 8 bases spanning the gap. The CDR3 contains 14 residues. DNA of the CDR3: TGTGCCAGCAGCTTATTTATAGACTCCTACGAGCAGTACTTC. Protein sequence: CASSLFIDSYEQYF.

The chain links TRBV29-1 to TRBJ2-3, with D possibly being TRBD1 (6 bases). The CDR3 runs to 12 residues. Germline lookup yields CDR1 SQVTM and CDR2 ANQGSEA. V was trimmed by 6 bases and J by 4 bases, leaving 11 bases between them. The CDR3 DNA follows: TGCAGCGTGGGGGCCGGGGCAGATACGCAGTATTTT. Protein sequence: CSVGAGADTQYF.

This sequence joins TRBV18 and TRBJ2-1, with 10 positions matching TRBD2. This CDR3 is built from 19 residues. Germline V gene data show CDR1 as KGHSH and CDR2 as LQKENI. V was pared by 5 bases and J by 6 bases, with 19 bases of the junction left unmatched. CDR3 loop: CASSAGQGISAGGGNEQFF. DNA of the CDR3: TGTGCCAGCTCAGCAGGACAGGGAATCTCAGCGGGAGGGGGCAATGAGCAGTTCTTC.

The chain is built from TRBV5-1 and TRBJ2-5; TRBD2 aligns across 7 bases. The CDR3 is made up of 15 amino acids. Germline CDR1 and CDR2: SGHRS and YFSETQ. V gave up 4 bases and J gave up 3 bases; unmatched junction bases: 9. The CDR3 here is CASSMGAGVEETQYF. Here the CDR3 DNA reads TGCGCCAGCAGCATGGGTGCGGGAGTTGAAGAGACCCAGTACTTC.